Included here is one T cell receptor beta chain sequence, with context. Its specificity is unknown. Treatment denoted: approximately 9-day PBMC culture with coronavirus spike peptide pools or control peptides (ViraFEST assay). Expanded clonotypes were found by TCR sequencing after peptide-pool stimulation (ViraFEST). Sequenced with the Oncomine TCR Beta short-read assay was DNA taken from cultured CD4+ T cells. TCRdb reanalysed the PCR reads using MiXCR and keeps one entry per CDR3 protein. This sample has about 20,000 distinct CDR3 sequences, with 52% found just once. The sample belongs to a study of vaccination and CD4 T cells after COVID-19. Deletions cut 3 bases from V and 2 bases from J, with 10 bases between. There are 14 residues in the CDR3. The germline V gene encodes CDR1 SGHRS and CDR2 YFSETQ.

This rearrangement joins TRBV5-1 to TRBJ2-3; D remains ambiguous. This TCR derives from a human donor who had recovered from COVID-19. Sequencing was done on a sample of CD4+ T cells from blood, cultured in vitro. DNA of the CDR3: TGCGCCAGCAGCTCGAACAGCCTCACAGATACGCAGTATTTT. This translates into CASSSNSLTDTQYF. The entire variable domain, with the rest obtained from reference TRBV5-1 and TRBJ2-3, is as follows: KAGVTQTPRYLIKTRGQQVTLSCSPISGHRSVSWYQQTPGQGLQFLFEYFSETQRNKGNFPGRFSGRQFSNSRSEMNVSTLELGDSALYLCASSSNSLTDTQYFGPGTRLTVL.